The clone carrying this T cell receptor beta chain has just a few counts. Its matching antigen is unknown. The source of the sample is a study of CD8 T cells in ankylosing spondylitis. Findings of the study overall: Clones linked with disease were CD8+ and fairly uncommon in the peripheral blood. Reportedly, disease-linked clones are significantly enriched in ankylosing spondylitis patients' matched synovial fluid. Apparently characteristic of ankylosing spondylitis blood was a TCR beta motif (eight highly homologous variants).

The TCR beta libraries were generated through quantitative 5'-RACE incorporating molecular barcodes. TCRdb re-analysed the 5' RACE reads in MiXCR, keeping a single row per CDR3 protein. The sample holds 670,000 or so distinct CDR3 sequences; under 20% are singletons and the top ten take under 20%. The V gene lost 3 bases and the J gene lost 0 bases, with 9 bases spanning the gap. The length of the CDR3 is 14 residues. The sequence derives from a male donor with ankylosing spondylitis. Material for sequencing was blood, either unsorted or a sorted T cell fraction (not recorded which). J is TRBJ2-7 and V is TRBV12-3 or TRBV12-4; D uncertain. The CDR3 region has the DNA TGTGCCAGCAGTTTTAGGCGATACTCCTACGAGCAGTACTTC. This sequence encodes CASSFRRYSYEQYF.